This T cell receptor (beta chain) derives from a study of blood T cells in healthy people across ages. Study-level points and caveats: PBMCs went unsorted, and a conclusive naive versus antigen-experienced comparison was therefore prevented. Both higher diversity and more naive CD4+ cells marked long-lived donors when set against aged donors. One million T cells yielded diversity estimates that were considered underestimates.

Points on this clonotype: Its antigen remains unidentified.

V gave up 5 bases and J gave up 5 bases; unmatched junction bases: 13. Germline loops: CDR1 MNHEY, CDR2 SMNVEV (reference sequence). The CDR3 totals 17 residues. PCR was performed a second time for about 7 to 12 cycles using a sample-barcoded 5' primer and a J-beta primer mix. Researchers report that each sample yielded at least 2.5 million CDR3-containing paired-end reads. TCRdb recomputed calls from the 5' RACE reads with MiXCR, one row per CDR3 protein. The sample shows hundreds of thousands of distinct CDR3 sequences, around 50% of them seen only once. This receptor was identified in a woman at least 80 years old in good health. The V and J genes are TRBV27 and TRBJ2-3; 10 bases line up with TRBD2. The specimen was blood. CDR3 region: CASSALPPSGGQDTQYF. The CDR3 nucleotides read TGTGCCAGCAGTGCCCTACCCCCTAGCGGGGGCCAAGATACGCAGTATTTT.